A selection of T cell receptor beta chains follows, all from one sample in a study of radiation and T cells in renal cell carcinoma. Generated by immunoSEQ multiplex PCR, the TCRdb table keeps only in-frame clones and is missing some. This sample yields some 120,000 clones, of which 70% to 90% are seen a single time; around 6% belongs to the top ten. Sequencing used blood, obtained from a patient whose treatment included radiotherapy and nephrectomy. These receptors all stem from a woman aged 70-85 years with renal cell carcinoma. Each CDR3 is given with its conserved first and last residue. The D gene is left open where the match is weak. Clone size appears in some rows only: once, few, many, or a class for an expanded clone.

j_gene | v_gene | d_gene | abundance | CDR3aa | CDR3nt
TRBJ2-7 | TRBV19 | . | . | CASSIDLSRNYEQYF | TGTGCCAGTAGTATAGATCTATCCAGAAACTACGAGCAGTACTTC
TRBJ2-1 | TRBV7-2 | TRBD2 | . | CASSLERGASLLYNEQFF | TGTGCCAGCAGCTTAGAGCGGGGGGCCTCTTTACTCTACAATGAGCAGTTCTTC
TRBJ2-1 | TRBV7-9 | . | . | CASSLLVSSYNEQFF | TGTGCCAGCAGCCTACTAGTGAGCTCCTACAATGAGCAGTTCTTC
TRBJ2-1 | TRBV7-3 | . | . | CASSLDTGYNEQFF | TGTGCCAGCAGCTTAGATACTGGCTACAATGAGCAGTTCTTC
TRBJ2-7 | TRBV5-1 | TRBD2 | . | CASSASSGAYEQYF | TGCGCCAGCAGCGCGTCTAGCGGGGCCTACGAGCAGTACTTC
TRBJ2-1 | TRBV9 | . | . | CASSSLSGSYNEQFF | TGTGCCAGCAGCTCCCTGTCGGGTTCCTACAATGAGCAGTTCTTC
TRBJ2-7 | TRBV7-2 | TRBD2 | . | CASSPGGGRVSYEQYF | TGTGCCAGCAGCCCCGGGGGGGGCCGTGTCTCCTACGAGCAGTACTTC
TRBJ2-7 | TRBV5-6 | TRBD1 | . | CASSLSGTGLGEQYF | TGTGCCAGCAGCTTGTCCGGGACAGGGTTGGGCGAGCAGTACTTC
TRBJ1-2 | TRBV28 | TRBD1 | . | CASSITGTGGTYGYTF | TGTGCCAGCAGTATTACCGGGACAGGGGGTACCTATGGCTACACCTTC
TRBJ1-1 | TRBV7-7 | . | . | CASSPPRGPGNTEAFF | TGTGCTAGCAGCCCTCCCCGGGGTCCGGGGAACACTGAAGCTTTCTTT
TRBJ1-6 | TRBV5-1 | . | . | CASSNQGTNSPLHF | TGCGCCAGCAGCAACCAGGGTACTAATTCACCCCTCCACTTT
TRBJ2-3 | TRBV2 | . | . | CASSEEGVSTDTQYF | TGTGCCAGCAGTGAAGAAGGCGTATCCACAGATACGCAGTATTTT
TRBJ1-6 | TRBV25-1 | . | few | CASSESVQSSPLHF | TGTGCCAGCAGTGAGAGCGTTCAAAGCTCACCCCTCCACTTT
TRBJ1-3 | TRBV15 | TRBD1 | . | CATSTDRGRESGNTIYF | TGTGCCACCAGCACAGACAGGGGGCGCGAATCTGGAAACACCATATATTTT
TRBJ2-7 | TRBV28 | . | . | CASTPSFMGSYEQYF | TGTGCCAGCACCCCCTCGTTCATGGGGTCCTACGAGCAGTACTTC
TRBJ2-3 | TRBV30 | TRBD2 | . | CAWITAGARDTQYF | TGTGCCTGGATTACAGCGGGGGCCAGAGATACGCAGTATTTT
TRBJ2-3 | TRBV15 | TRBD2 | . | CATSRERGLAGTDTQYF | TGTGCCACCAGCAGAGAGAGAGGACTAGCGGGAACAGATACGCAGTATTTT
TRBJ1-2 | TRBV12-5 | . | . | CASGPATDYGYTF | TGTGCTAGTGGTCCGGCCACGGACTATGGCTACACCTTC
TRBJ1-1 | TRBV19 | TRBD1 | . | CASIPTGGVGSDTEAFF | TGTGCCAGTATTCCGACAGGGGGCGTCGGTAGCGACACTGAAGCTTTCTTT
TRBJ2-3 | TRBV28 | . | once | CASSGGGPTDTQYF | TGTGCCAGCAGCGGAGGGGGGCCCACAGATACGCAGTATTTT
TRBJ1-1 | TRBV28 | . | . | CASRSVNTEAFF | TGTGCCAGCAGGTCTGTGAACACTGAAGCTTTCTTT
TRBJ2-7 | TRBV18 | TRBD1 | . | CASSSTGGLYEQYF | TGTGCCAGCTCATCGACAGGGGGTCTCTACGAGCAGTACTTC